Listed below are T cell receptor beta chains from one sample, sequenced in a study of blood T cell repertoires in COVID-19. The data were produced by immunoSEQ multiplex PCR, yet TCRdb's version contains in-frame clones alone and is incomplete. The repertoire holds 95,000 to 150,000 clones, with approximately 83% as singletons. The sequencing sample was made of peripheral blood. All receptors derive from an older woman with acute or convalescent COVID-19. The CDR3 runs from the conserved cysteine through the conserved F or W. The D gene is left open where the match is weak. Part of the rows lack a size; the others show once, few, many or a class for expanded clones.

NA	TRBV11-2	TRBJ2-1	NA	TGTGCCAGCAGCTTCCCGGGAAACTACAATGAGCAGTTCTTC	CASSFPGNYNEQFF
NA	TRBV7-9	TRBJ1-1	NA	TGTGCCAGCAGCTTAATCGGCACTGAAGCTTTCTTT	CASSLIGTEAFF
NA	TRBV30	TRBJ1-6	NA	TGTGCCTGGGATGACGGGTTTCTCCTAGGTTCACCCCTCCACTTT	CAWDDGFLLGSPLHF
NA	TRBV6-5	TRBJ1-2	NA	TGTGCCAGCAGTTACGCGGGCGGAAACTATGGCTACACCTTC	CASSYAGGNYGYTF
NA	TRBV5-1	TRBJ1-2	TRBD1	TGCGCCAGCAGCACGGGTGGGCGGGACAGTGCTTATGGCTACACCTTC	CASSTGGRDSAYGYTF
NA	TRBV6-2/TRBV6-3	TRBJ1-1	NA	TGTGCCAGCAGTTACACCCCCCGGGGGGCAGATGAAGCTTTCTTT	CASSYTPRGADEAFF
NA	TRBV18	TRBJ1-1	NA	TGTGCCAGCTCACCCTCCCGGGGAGACACTGAAGCTTTCTTT	CASSPSRGDTEAFF
NA	TRBV6-5	TRBJ2-2	TRBD2	TGTGCCAGCACCGGACTAGCGGGGGGGCCCGGGGAGCTGTTTTTT	CASTGLAGGPGELFF
few	TRBV19	TRBJ1-2	TRBD1	TGTGCCAGTCGGGACAGGGATAATGGCTACACCTTC	CASRDRDNGYTF
NA	TRBV19	TRBJ1-2	TRBD1	TGTGCCAGTAGTAGCCGGGACAGGGGAAACTATGGCTACACCTTC	CASSSRDRGNYGYTF
NA	TRBV5-4	TRBJ2-1	NA	TGTGCCAGCAGCTGGGGGGACAGAGGCAATGAGCAGTTCTTC	CASSWGDRGNEQFF
once	TRBV11-3	TRBJ2-3	NA	TGTGCCAGCAATAGAGCAACTAGCACAGATACGCAGTATTTT	CASNRATSTDTQYF
NA	TRBV5-6	TRBJ2-5	NA	TGTGCCAGCAGCCCAACCTGGTCGGGGGGCGTAGGACAAGAGACCCAGTACTTC	CASSPTWSGGVGQETQYF
few	TRBV10-3	TRBJ1-1	NA	TGTGCCATCAGTGAGTCGAACCGGAGGGGAAACACTGAAGCTTTCTTT	CAISESNRRGNTEAFF
NA	TRBV3-1/TRBV3-2	TRBJ2-1	TRBD2	TGTGCCAGCAGCCCCCGGGGGGAGGCTGAGCAGTTCTTC	CASSPRGEAEQFF
once	TRBV6-5	TRBJ2-3	NA	TGTGCCAGCAAGAAGGGTAGCGTAGGCACAGATACGCAGTATTTT	CASKKGSVGTDTQYF
NA	TRBV5-4	TRBJ2-1	NA	TGTGCCAGCAGCTTGGAGGGGCGTCACAATGAGCAGTTCTTC	CASSLEGRHNEQFF
once	TRBV3-1/TRBV3-2	TRBJ2-5	TRBD1	TGTGCCAGCAGCCAGACAGGGACAGAAGAGACCCAGTACTTC	CASSQTGTEETQYF
NA	TRBV6-1	TRBJ2-3	NA	TGTGCCAGCAGTGAAAGGTTAGGGGGCACAGATACGCAGTATTTT	CASSERLGGTDTQYF
NA	TRBV20-1	TRBJ2-1	NA	TGCAGTGCCAGTCTAGCGAATGGGTACAATGAGCAGTTCTTC	CSASLANGYNEQFF
NA	TRBV24-1	TRBJ2-5	NA	TGTGCCACCAGTGATTTTGGGCAGGGGCCTGTCCAAGAGACCCAGTACTTC	CATSDFGQGPVQETQYF
NA	TRBV9	TRBJ1-4	TRBD1	TGTGCCAGCAGCGTTGCAGGGGGCGCCTTTGAAAAACTGTTTTTT	CASSVAGGAFEKLFF
once	TRBV11-3	TRBJ2-3	NA	TGTGCCAGCAGCTTAGGCCTCATGGGGGCGAGGCGAGATACGCAGTATTTT	CASSLGLMGARRDTQYF
NA	TRBV11-2	TRBJ2-2	NA	TGTGCCAGCAGCTTAGTAGAGGAGCTGTTTTTT	CASSLVEELFF
NA	TRBV15	TRBJ1-5	NA	TGTGCCACCAGTTCATCTAACAGGGTCGATCAGCCCCAGCATTTT	CATSSSNRVDQPQHF
NA	TRBV7-2	TRBJ2-3	TRBD1	TGTGCCAGCAGCACAGACAGGGGAGGAACAGATACGCAGTATTTT	CASSTDRGGTDTQYF
NA	TRBV5-6	TRBJ1-5	NA	TGTGCCAGCAGCTCTGGACAAAACAATCAGCCCCAGCATTTT	CASSSGQNNQPQHF
NA	TRBV6-5	TRBJ1-2	TRBD1	TGTGCCAGCAGTCCGCAACAGGGGAACTATGGCTACACCTTC	CASSPQQGNYGYTF
once	TRBV6-2/TRBV6-3	TRBJ1-5	TRBD1	TGTGCCAGCAGTTGGACAGGCTCTCGCAATCAGCCCCAGCATTTT	CASSWTGSRNQPQHF
NA	TRBV19	TRBJ2-6	NA	TGTGCCAGTAGCCAACGGACAGCCGCCTCTGGGGCCAACGTCCTGACTTTC	CASSQRTAASGANVLTF
NA	TRBV6-5	TRBJ2-7	NA	TGTGCCAGCAGTTCCCCCCCTACCTACGAGCAGTACTTC	CASSSPPTYEQYF
NA	TRBV5-1	TRBJ2-2	TRBD2	TGCGCCAGCAGCGTCGACGGGAGGGATACCGGGGAGCTGTTTTTT	CASSVDGRDTGELFF
few	TRBV4-3	TRBJ1-5	TRBD1	TGCGCCAGCAGCCAGGGCCTAGGTAGGGGGGGACAGGGGGGTAGTAGCAATCAGCCCCAGCATTTT	CASSQGLGRGGQGGSSNQPQHF